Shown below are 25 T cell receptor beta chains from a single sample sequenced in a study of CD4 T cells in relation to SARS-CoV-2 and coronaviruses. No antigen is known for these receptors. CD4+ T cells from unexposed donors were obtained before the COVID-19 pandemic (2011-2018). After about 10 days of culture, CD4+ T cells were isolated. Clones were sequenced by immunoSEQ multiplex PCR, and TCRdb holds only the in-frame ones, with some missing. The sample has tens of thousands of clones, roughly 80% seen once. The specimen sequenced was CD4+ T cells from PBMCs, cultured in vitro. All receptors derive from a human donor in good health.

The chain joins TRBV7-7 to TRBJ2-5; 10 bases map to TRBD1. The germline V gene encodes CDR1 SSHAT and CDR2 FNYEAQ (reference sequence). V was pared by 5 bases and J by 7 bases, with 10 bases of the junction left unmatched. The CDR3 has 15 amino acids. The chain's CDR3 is CASSPTGTGDGTQYF. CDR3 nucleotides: TGTGCCAGCAGCCCGACCGGGACAGGGGACGGGACCCAGTACTTC.

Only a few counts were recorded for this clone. The CDR3: CASSPSTVTNQPQHF. The DNA of the CDR3 is TGTGCCAGCAGCCCATCGACAGTAACCAATCAGCCCCAGCATTTT. The V call is TRBV3-1 (or the pseudogene TRBV3-2), the J call TRBJ1-5, with D tentatively TRBD1 (5 bases). Trimming removed 4 bases at V and 3 bases at J, with 13 bases between. Germline CDR1 LGHDT, CDR2 YNNKEL (reference sequence). The CDR3 contains 15 residues.

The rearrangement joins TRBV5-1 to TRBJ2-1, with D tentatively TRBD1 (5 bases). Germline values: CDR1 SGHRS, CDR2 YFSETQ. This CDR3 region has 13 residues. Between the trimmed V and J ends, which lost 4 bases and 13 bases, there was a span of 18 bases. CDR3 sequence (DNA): TGCGCCAGCAGCCCTGACACAGGCTCCCTCCAGTTCTTC. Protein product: CASSPDTGSLQFF.

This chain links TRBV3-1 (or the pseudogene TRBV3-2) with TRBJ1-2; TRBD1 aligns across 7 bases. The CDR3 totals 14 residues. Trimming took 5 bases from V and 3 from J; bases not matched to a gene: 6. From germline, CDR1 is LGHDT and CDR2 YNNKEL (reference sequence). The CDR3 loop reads CASSTGQVDYGYTF. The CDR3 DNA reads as TGTGCCAGCAGCACCGGACAGGTCGACTATGGCTACACCTTC.

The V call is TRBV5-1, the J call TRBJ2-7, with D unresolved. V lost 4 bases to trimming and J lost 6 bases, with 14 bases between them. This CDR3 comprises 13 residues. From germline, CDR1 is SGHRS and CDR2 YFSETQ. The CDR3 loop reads CASSPSLDGEQYF. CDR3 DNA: TGCGCCAGCAGCCCTTCTCTGGACGGCGAGCAGTACTTC.

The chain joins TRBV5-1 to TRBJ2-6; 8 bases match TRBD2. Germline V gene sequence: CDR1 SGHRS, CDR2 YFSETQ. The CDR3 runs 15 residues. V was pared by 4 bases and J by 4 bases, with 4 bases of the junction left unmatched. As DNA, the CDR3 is TGCGCCAGCAGCGCGGCGGGGGGAGGGGCCAACGTCCTGACTTTC. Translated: CASSAAGGGANVLTF.

CDR3 sequence: CACSGTANTEAFF. As DNA, the CDR3 is TGTGCCTGTTCTGGGACGGCGAACACTGAAGCTTTCTTT. The rearrangement joins TRBV30 to TRBJ1-1; a possible D gene is TRBD1 (5 bases). V lost 6 bases and J lost 1, with 12 bases in between. The germline gives CDR1 GTSNPN, CDR2 SVGIG (reference sequence). This CDR3 has 13 residues.

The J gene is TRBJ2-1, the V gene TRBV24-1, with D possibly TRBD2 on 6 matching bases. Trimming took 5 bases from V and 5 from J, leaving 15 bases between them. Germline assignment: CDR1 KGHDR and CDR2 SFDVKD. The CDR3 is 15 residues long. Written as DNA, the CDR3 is TGTGCCACCAGTGTGGGCGGGAAAGGGCACAATGAGCAGTTCTTC. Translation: CATSVGGKGHNEQFF.

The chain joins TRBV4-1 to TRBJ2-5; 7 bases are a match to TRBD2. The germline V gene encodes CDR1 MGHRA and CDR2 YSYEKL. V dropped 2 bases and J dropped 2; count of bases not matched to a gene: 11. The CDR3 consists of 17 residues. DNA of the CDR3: TGCGCCAGCAGCCAAATGGGGGGGTCGGGGAATCAAGAGACCCAGTACTTC. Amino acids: CASSQMGGSGNQETQYF.

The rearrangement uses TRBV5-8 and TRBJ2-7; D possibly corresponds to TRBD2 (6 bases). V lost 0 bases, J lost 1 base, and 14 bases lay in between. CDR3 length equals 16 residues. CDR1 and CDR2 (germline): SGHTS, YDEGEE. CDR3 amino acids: CASSLAGVRESYEQYF. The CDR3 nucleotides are TGTGCCAGCAGCTTGGCGGGTGTACGGGAGTCCTACGAGCAGTACTTC.

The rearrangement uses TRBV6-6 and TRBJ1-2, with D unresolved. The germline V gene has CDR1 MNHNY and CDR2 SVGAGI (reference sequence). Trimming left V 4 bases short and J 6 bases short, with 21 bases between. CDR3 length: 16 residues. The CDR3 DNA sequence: TGTGCCAGCAGTTCAGGACTGTACAGTAGGATGGATGGCTACACCTTC. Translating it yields CASSSGLYSRMDGYTF.

The CDR3 is CASRGGRGTDTQYF. In nucleotides, the CDR3 is TGTGCCAGCAGGGGGGGCCGGGGCACAGATACGCAGTATTTT. The rearrangement joins TRBV6-5 to TRBJ2-3; either TRBD1 or TRBD2 may supply D (6 bases each). The V end was cut by 6 bases, the J end by 1 base, with 11 bases between. CDR3 length: 14 amino acids. Germline V gene data show CDR1 as MNHEY and CDR2 as SVGAGI.

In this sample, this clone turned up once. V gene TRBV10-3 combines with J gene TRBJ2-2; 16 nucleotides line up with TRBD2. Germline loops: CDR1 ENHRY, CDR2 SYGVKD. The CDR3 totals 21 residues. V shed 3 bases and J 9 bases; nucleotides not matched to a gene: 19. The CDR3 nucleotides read TGTGCCATCAGTGAAGGGGGGACTAGCGGGAGGGCCGGAAGGTCCGCCCGGGAGCTGTTTTTT. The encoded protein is CAISEGGTSGRAGRSARELFF.

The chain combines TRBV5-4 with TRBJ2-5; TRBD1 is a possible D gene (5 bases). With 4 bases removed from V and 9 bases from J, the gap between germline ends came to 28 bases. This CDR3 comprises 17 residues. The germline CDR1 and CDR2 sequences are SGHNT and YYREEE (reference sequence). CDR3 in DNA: TGTGCCAGCAGCCCGGACACGCTAGTCCTGACACGTCGGGCCCAGTACTTC. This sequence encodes CASSPDTLVLTRRAQYF.

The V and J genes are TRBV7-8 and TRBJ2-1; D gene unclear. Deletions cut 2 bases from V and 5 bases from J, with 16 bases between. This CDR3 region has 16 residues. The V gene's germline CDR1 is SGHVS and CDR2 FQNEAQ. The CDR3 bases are TGTGCCAGCAGCTTACTCGACATGCGGAGCAACAATGAGCAGTTCTTC. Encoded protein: CASSLLDMRSNNEQFF.

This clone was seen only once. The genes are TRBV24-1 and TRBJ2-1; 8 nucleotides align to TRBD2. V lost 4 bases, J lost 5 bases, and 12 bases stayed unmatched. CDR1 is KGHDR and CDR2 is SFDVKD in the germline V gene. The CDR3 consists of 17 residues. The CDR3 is CATSELSGSVENNEQFF. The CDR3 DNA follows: TGTGCCACCAGTGAGCTAAGCGGGAGCGTTGAAAACAATGAGCAGTTCTTC.

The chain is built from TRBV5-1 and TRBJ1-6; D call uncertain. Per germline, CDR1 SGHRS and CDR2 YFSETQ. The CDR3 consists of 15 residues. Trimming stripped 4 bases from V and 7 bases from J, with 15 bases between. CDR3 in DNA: TGCGCCAGCAGCCGATGGGCACCCCCAAATTCACCCCTCCACTTT. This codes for CASSRWAPPNSPLHF.

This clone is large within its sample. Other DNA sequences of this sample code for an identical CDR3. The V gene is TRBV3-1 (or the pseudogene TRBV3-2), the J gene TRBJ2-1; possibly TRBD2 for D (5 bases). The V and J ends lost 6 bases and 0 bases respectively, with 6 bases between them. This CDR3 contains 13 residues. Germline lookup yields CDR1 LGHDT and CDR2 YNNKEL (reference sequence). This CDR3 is CASRGLSYNEQFF. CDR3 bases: TGTGCCAGCAGAGGACTCTCCTACAATGAGCAGTTCTTC.

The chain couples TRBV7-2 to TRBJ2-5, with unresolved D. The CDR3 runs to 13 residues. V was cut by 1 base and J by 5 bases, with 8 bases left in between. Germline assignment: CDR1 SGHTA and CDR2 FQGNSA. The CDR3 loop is CASSLGQAETQYF. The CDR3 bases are TGTGCCAGCAGCTTAGGGCAGGCCGAGACCCAGTACTTC.

This CDR3 reads CSASRFSEAFF. CDR3 in DNA: TGCAGTGCTAGTCGTTTCTCAGAAGCTTTCTTT. This sequence joins TRBV20-1 and TRBJ1-1; unclear D gene. The V gene lost 3 bases and the J gene lost 8 bases, with 10 bases spanning the gap. CDR1 is DFQATT, CDR2 SNEGSKA, per germline (reference sequence). The CDR3 totals 11 residues.

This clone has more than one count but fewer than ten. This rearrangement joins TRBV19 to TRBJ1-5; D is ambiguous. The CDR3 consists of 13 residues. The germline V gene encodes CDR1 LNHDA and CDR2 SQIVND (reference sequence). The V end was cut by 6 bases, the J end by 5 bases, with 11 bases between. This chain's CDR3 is CASSPGRDQPQHF. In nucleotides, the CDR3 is TGTGCCAGTAGCCCTGGGAGGGATCAGCCCCAGCATTTT. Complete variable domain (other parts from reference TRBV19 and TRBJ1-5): DGGITQSPKYLFRKEGQNVTLSCEQNLNHDAMYWYRQDPGQGLRLIYYSQIVNDFQKGDIAEGYSVSREKKESFPLTVTSAQKNPTAFYLCASSPGRDQPQHFGDGTRLSIL.

The CDR3 DNA follows: TGCGCCAGCAGCTTGGGGAGCGGTCAAGAGACCCAGTACTTC. Translation: CASSLGSGQETQYF. The V gene is TRBV5-1, the J gene TRBJ2-5; weak D call: TRBD2 (5 bases). Germline values: CDR1 SGHRS, CDR2 YFSETQ. Trimming pared 0 bases from V and 2 bases from J, leaving 8 bases between. The CDR3 is 14 amino acids. The full variable domain, completed using reference TRBV5-1 and TRBJ2-5, is KAGVTQTPRYLIKTRGQQVTLSCSPISGHRSVSWYQQTPGQGLQFLFEYFSETQRNKGNFPGRFSGRQFSNSRSEMNVSTLELGDSALYLCASSLGSGQETQYFGPGTRLLVL.

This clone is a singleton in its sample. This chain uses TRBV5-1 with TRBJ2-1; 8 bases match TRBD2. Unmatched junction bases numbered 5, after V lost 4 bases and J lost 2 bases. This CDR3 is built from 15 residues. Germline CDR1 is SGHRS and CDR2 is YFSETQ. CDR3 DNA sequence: TGCGCCAGCAGCGCCCTTAGCGGGGCCTACAATGAGCAGTTCTTC. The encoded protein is CASSALSGAYNEQFF.

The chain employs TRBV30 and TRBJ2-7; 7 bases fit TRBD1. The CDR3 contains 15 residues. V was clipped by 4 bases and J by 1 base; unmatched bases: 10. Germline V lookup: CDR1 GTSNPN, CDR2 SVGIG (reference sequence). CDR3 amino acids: CAWTPGTDHSYEQYF. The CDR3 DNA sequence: TGTGCCTGGACCCCCGGGACAGACCATTCCTACGAGCAGTACTTC.

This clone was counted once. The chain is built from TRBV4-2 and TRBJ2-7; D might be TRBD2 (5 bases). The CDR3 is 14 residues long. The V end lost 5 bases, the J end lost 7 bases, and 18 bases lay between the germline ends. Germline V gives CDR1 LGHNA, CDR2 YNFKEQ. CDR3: CASSVDYPEREQYF. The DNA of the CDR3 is TGTGCCAGCAGCGTTGACTATCCCGAACGGGAGCAGTACTTC.